This T cell receptor (beta chain) was captured in a study of CD8 T cells in ankylosing spondylitis. The CDR3 extends over 10 amino acids. Per germline, CDR1 SQVTM and CDR2 ANQGSEA. A quantitative 5'-RACE method, one with molecular barcodes, was used to make TCR beta libraries. TCRdb fed the 5' RACE reads into MiXCR, producing one record per CDR3 protein. This table has more than 30,000 distinct CDR3 sequences, around 10% appearing once. This clonotype was detected ten times or more. Its antigen is unknown. Study-wide findings and caveats: Disease-linked clones were reportedly significantly enriched in matched ankylosing spondylitis synovial fluid.

The specimen was synovial fluid, either unsorted or a sorted T cell fraction (not recorded which). This sequence joins TRBV29-1 and TRBJ1-1; a weak D match, TRBD1 (5 bases). This TCR was recovered from a male donor with ankylosing spondylitis. In nucleotides, the CDR3 is TGCGGTACGGGGGACACTGAAGCTTTCTTT. This translates into CGTGDTEAFF.